This T cell receptor beta chain was found in a study of blood T cell repertoires in COVID-19 (TCRdb year 2020). About the investigation overall: Samples from collaborators originated in the United States, Italy and Spain and spanned both the acute and convalescent phases of COVID-19. The material from the prospective study consisted of cDNA or gDNA derived from T cells, B-cell-depleted T cells, or PBMCs. The dataset comprised deeply sampled blood TCRbeta repertoires from subjects exposed to, actively infected with, or recovered from COVID-19. The repertoires were made available in a free public database intended to serve as a resource for research on the immune response to SARS-CoV-2. Samples were obtained from the ongoing ImmuneRACE study (first 160 participants) and from 950 to 1,500 subjects provided by 6 global collaborators. Sample metadata almost always included a de-identified subject ID, COVID-19 status, age in years and sex. Where available, HLA class I and class II types were taken from metadata supplied by the sample provider and were not determined by assay-based typing. What the research found in general, with its limitations: Clinical and demographic metadata were provided uncurated, with the amount varying by source and participant.

This clone has just one count. Its target antigen remains unknown. No per-base quality is available; no much larger clone lies one base away. Whole blood was collected in K2EDTA tubes by collaborating institutions according to the institutions' own protocols. For TCRbeta analysis, collaborator samples were shipped as frozen whole blood, as isolated PBMCs, or as DNA extracted from either sample type. Trimming leaves V shorter by 3 bases and J shorter by 4 bases, with the junction holding 8 bases beyond the gene matches. As encoded in the germline V gene, CDR1 is LGHNA while CDR2 is YNFKEQ. Counted from cysteine to phenylalanine, this CDR3 has 15 amino acids. The read is trimmed to its CDR3 DNA, 45 bases read in frame from base 1. TCRbeta CDR3 regions were amplified from genomic DNA by means of the immunoSEQ Assay, a bias-controlled multiplex PCR. Concerning the study's data processing: Nucleated cell counts per sample were estimated from amplification of reference gene primers within the assay. To quantify the absolute abundance of each unique TCRbeta CDR3 rearrangement, sequence reads were collapsed and filtered. For each sample, productive Simpson clonality was calculated by taking the square root of Simpson's diversity index across productive rearrangements. Not all clones reach the TCRdb copy of this immuneACCESS table, which keeps in-frame sequences only. Checked studies attribute under half of the gap to unresolved V genes and leave the rest unexplained. Clonal size and the V and J genes are those of that table, whereas D and trimming came from the DNA. The sample yields more than 200,000 clones; around four fifths were counted once. The ten most abundant clones make up just over 8.5% of the sample.

The sample comprised peripheral blood. Recombination joined TRBV4-2 with TRBJ2-5; 7 middle bases align to TRBD1. The receptor was isolated from a man aged 40-49 years with active or convalescent COVID-19. The CDR3 sequence is CASSQLQEGAETQYF. The DNA sequence is TGTGCCAGCAGCCAGCTCCAAGAGGGGGCAGAGACCCAGTACTTC.